This T cell receptor beta chain is drawn from a study of blood T cell repertoires in COVID-19 (dated by TCRdb to about 2020). Context from the whole study: Samples from collaborators originated in the United States, Italy and Spain and spanned both the acute and convalescent phases of COVID-19. Subjects who had been exposed to COVID-19, were actively infected with it, or had recovered from it provided the deeply sampled blood TCRbeta repertoires that made up the dataset. A de-identified subject ID, COVID-19 status, age in years and sex were almost always included in the sample metadata. The samples were drawn from the first 160 participants of the ongoing ImmuneRACE study and from 1,254 subjects provided by 6 global collaborators. Where available, HLA class I and class II types were obtained from metadata supplied by the sample provider rather than from assay-based typing. The prospective study material was composed of cDNA or gDNA derived from T cells, B-cell-depleted T cells, or PBMCs. The repertoires were released in a freely available public database intended as a resource for research on the immune response to SARS-CoV-2. Beyond this particular receptor, the publication reports: How much clinical and demographic metadata was included differed by source and by participant, and the metadata was provided uncurated.

In Seattle, one collaborating source enrolled patients while the infection was active and tracked those patients longitudinally over the course of disease. Each collaborating institution followed its own protocols to collect whole blood in K2EDTA tubes. For TCRbeta analysis, collaborator samples were shipped as frozen whole blood, as isolated PBMCs, or as DNA extracted from either sample type. TCRbeta CDR3 regions were amplified from genomic DNA by means of the immunoSEQ Assay, a bias-controlled multiplex PCR. As for the authors' bioinformatics: Nucleated cell counts per sample were estimated from amplification of reference gene primers within the assay. Sequence reads were collapsed and filtered to measure the absolute abundance of every unique TCRbeta CDR3 rearrangement. For each sample, productive Simpson clonality was calculated by taking the square root of Simpson's diversity index across productive rearrangements. Sourced from immuneACCESS, this table was stored by TCRdb with only in-frame sequences that have V and J called. A share of the clones is absent; for the studies checked, an unresolved V gene accounts for under half, and the remainder has no known explanation. V, J and clone size are taken as reported in that table, and D and trimming were inferred from the DNA itself. The sample data list over 150,000 clones, and about 88% of these were observed just once. Roughly a sixth of the sample goes to the ten largest clones.

CDR1 MNHEY and CDR2 SVGAGI were looked up in the germline V gene. V was cut back by 7 bases and J by 1 base, leaving a gap of 11 bases between them. The CDR3 has 13 amino acids, counting the end cysteine and phenylalanine. The retained sequence is limited to the CDR3, 39 bases, with the frame set at the first base. To note about this clone: Its antigen is still unknown. Base-call qualities are not available, and no considerably larger clone is one nucleotide away.

Sequenced: peripheral blood. This TCR was sampled from a man in his fifties or sixties with COVID-19, enrolled during active disease. This receptor chain uses TRBV6-5 and TRBJ2-7; no confident D gene assignment can be made. This receptor carries the CDR3 CASMVQVSYEQYF. The DNA sequence is given as TGTGCCAGCATGGTCCAGGTATCCTACGAGCAGTACTTC.